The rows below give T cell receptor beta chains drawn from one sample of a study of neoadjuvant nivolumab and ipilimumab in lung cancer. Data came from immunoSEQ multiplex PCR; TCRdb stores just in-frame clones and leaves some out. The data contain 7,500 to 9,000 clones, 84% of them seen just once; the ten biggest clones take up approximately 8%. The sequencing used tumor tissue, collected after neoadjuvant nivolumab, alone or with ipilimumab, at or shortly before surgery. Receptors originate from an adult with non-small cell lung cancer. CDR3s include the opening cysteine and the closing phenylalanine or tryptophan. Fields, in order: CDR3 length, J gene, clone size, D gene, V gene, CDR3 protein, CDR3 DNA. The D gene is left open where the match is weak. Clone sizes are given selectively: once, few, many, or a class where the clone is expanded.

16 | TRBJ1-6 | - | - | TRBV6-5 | CASSYSRGSYNSPLHF | TGTGCCAGCAGTTACTCGAGGGGCAGCTATAATTCACCCCTCCACTTT
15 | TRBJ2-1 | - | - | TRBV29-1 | CSVEDLARGGGEQFF | TGCAGCGTTGAAGACCTAGCCAGGGGGGGCGGTGAGCAGTTCTTC
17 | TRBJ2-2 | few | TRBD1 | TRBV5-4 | CASSLASRQGASGELFF | TGTGCCAGCAGCTTGGCCTCCCGCCAGGGGGCCTCCGGGGAGCTGTTTTTT
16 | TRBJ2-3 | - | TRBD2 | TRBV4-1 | CASSQDQLAGGDTQYF | TGCGCCAGCAGCCAAGATCAGCTAGCGGGAGGAGATACGCAGTATTTT
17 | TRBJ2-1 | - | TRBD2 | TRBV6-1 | CASSDVAGTNPYNEQFF | TGTGCCAGCAGTGACGTGGCGGGGACTAACCCCTACAATGAGCAGTTCTTC
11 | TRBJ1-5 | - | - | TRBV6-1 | CASSEVQPQHF | TGTGCCAGCAGTGAGGTCCAGCCCCAGCATTTT
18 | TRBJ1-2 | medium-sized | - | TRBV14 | CASSQDYPGERRNYGYTF | TGTGCCAGCAGCCAAGATTACCCAGGAGAGCGCCGGAACTATGGCTACACCTTC
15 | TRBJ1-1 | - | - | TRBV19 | CASSSRSLEQTEAFF | TGTGCCAGTAGTTCCCGGTCCCTGGAGCAAACTGAAGCTTTCTTT
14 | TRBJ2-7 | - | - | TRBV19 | CASSILAGIYEQYF | TGTGCCAGTAGTATTTTGGCAGGGATCTACGAGCAGTACTTC
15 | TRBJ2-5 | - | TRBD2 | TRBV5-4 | CASSDPTSGQETQYF | TGTGCCAGCAGCGACCCGACTAGCGGCCAAGAGACCCAGTACTTC
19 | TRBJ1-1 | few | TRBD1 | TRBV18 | CASSLNPPGQKKMNTEAFF | TGTGCCAGCTCACTGAACCCCCCGGGACAGAAAAAAATGAACACTGAAGCTTTCTTT
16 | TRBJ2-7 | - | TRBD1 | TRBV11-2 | CASSLDRDRQTYEQYF | TGTGCCAGCAGCTTAGATCGGGACAGGCAGACCTACGAGCAGTACTTC
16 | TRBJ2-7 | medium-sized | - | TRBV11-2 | CASSLERFLTSYEQYF | TGTGCCAGCAGCTTGGAAAGGTTCCTGACTTCCTACGAGCAGTACTTC
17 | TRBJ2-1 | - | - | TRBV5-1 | CASSLVVRRSSYNEQFF | TGCGCCAGCAGCTTGGTCGTCCGGAGAAGCTCCTACAATGAGCAGTTCTTC
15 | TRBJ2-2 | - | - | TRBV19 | CASSIGGANTGELFF | TGTGCCAGTAGTATAGGAGGTGCGAACACCGGGGAGCTGTTTTTT
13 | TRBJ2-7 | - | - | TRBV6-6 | CASSRGTVYEQYF | TGTGCCAGCAGTCGGGGGACAGTGTACGAGCAGTACTTC
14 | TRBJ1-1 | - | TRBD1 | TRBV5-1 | CASSSYDRGTEAFF | TGCGCCAGCAGCTCATATGACAGGGGCACTGAAGCTTTCTTT
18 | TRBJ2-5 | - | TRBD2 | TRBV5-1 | CASSRVGTSGSFQETQYF | TGCGCCAGCAGCCGCGTAGGGACTAGCGGGAGCTTCCAAGAGACCCAGTACTTC
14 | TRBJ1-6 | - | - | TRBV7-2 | CASSLGDRHSPLHF | TGTGCCAGCAGCTTAGGTGACAGGCATTCACCCCTCCACTTT
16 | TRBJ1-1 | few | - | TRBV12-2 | CASRLDRVPVNTEAFF | TGTGCAAGTCGCTTAGACAGGGTCCCCGTCAACACTGAAGCTTTCTTT
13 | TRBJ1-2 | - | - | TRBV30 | CAWNQLLYRGYTF | TGTGCCTGGAATCAGTTGCTTTATCGTGGCTACACCTTC
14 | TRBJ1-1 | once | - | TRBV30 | CAWSVMRRNTEAFF | TGTGCCTGGAGTGTAATGAGGAGGAACACTGAAGCTTTCTTT
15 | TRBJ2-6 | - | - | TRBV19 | CASSTLLGGANVLTF | TGTGCCAGTAGTACGTTACTTGGGGGGGCCAACGTCCTGACTTTC
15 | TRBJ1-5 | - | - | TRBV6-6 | CASSYQSVSNQPQHF | TGTGCCAGCAGTTACCAGTCGGTTAGCAATCAGCCCCAGCATTTT
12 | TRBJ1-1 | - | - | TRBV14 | CASSVWGAEAFF | TGTGCCAGCAGCGTGTGGGGGGCTGAAGCTTTCTTT
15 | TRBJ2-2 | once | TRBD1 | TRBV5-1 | CASSFDQGVDGELFF | TGCGCCAGCAGCTTCGACCAGGGGGTCGACGGGGAGCTGTTTTTT
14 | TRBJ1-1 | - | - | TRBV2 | CASATGTANTEAFF | TGTGCCAGCGCTACCGGGACGGCGAACACTGAAGCTTTCTTT
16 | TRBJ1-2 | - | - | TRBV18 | CASSPNRDGDNYGYTF | TGTGCCAGCTCACCCAACCGGGACGGAGATAACTATGGCTACACCTTC
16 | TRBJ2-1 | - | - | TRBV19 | CASSMIEGLSYNEQFF | TGTGCCAGTAGTATGATCGAAGGACTTTCCTACAATGAGCAGTTCTTC
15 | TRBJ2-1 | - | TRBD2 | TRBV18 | CASSPPGGGAFEQFF | TGTGCCAGCTCACCACCGGGCGGGGGGGCCTTTGAGCAGTTCTTC
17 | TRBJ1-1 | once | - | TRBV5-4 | CASSSNRGGVMNTEAFF | TGTGCCAGCAGCTCAAACCGCGGCGGGGTAATGAACACTGAAGCTTTCTTT
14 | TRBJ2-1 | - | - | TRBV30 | CAWTDTGTSNEQFF | TGTGCCTGGACCGACACCGGGACCTCTAATGAGCAGTTCTTC
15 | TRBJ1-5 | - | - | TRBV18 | CASSPSGASNQPQHF | TGTGCCAGCTCACCCTCCGGGGCTAGCAATCAGCCCCAGCATTTT
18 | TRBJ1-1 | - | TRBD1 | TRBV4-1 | CASSQGGGQGLRNTEAFF | TGCGCCAGCAGCCAAGGGGGGGGACAGGGTCTCAGGAACACTGAAGCTTTCTTT
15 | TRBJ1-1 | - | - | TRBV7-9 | CASSSMQGMITEAFF | TGTGCCAGCAGTTCCATGCAGGGGATGATCACTGAAGCTTTCTTT
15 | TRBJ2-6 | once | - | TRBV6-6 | CASTGWPSGANVLTF | TGTGCCAGCACGGGCTGGCCCTCTGGGGCCAACGTCCTGACTTTC
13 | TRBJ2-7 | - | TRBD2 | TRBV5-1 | CASRDGRANEQYF | TGCGCCAGCAGGGACGGGAGGGCCAACGAGCAGTACTTC
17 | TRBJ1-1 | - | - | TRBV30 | CAYSFIKGQSRNTEAFF | TGTGCCTACTCTTTTATTAAAGGACAGTCTAGGAACACTGAAGCTTTCTTT
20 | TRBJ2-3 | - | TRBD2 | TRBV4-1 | CASSQDIGTLTSGGADTQYF | TGCGCCAGCAGCCAAGATATAGGGACCTTGACTAGCGGGGGGGCCGATACGCAGTATTTT
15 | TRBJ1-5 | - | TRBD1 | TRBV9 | CASSVGTGNNQPQHF | TGTGCCAGCAGCGTGGGGACAGGTAATAATCAGCCCCAGCATTTT
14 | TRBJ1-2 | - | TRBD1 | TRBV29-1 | CSAEWDRDILGYTF | TGCAGCGCCGAATGGGACAGGGATATTCTTGGCTACACCTTC
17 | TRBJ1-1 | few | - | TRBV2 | CASSEPQGTLVNTEAFF | TGTGCCAGCAGTGAACCCCAAGGGACACTCGTGAACACTGAAGCTTTCTTT
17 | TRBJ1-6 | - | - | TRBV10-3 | CAISESGAPFYNSPLHF | TGTGCCATCAGTGAGTCGGGGGCCCCGTTCTATAATTCACCCCTCCACTTT
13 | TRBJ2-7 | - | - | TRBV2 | CASSPGTLYEQYF | TGTGCCAGCAGCCCCGGGACACTCTACGAGCAGTACTTC
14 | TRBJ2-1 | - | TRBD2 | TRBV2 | CANGPPSGYNEQFF | TGTGCCAATGGGCCGCCTAGCGGTTACAATGAGCAGTTCTTC
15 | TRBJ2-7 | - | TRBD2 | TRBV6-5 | CASSYSLAGLYEQYF | TGTGCCAGCAGTTACTCCCTAGCGGGTCTCTACGAGCAGTACTTC
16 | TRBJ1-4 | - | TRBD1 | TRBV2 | CASVVQGALANEKLFF | TGTGCCAGCGTGGTACAGGGGGCGCTTGCTAATGAAAAACTGTTTTTT
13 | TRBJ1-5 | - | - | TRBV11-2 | CASSLDRVQPQHF | TGTGCCAGCAGCTTAGACAGGGTGCAGCCCCAGCATTTT
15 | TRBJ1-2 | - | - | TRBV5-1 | CASSLVGSANDGYTF | TGCGCCAGCAGCTTGGTTGGGTCGGCGAATGATGGCTACACCTTC